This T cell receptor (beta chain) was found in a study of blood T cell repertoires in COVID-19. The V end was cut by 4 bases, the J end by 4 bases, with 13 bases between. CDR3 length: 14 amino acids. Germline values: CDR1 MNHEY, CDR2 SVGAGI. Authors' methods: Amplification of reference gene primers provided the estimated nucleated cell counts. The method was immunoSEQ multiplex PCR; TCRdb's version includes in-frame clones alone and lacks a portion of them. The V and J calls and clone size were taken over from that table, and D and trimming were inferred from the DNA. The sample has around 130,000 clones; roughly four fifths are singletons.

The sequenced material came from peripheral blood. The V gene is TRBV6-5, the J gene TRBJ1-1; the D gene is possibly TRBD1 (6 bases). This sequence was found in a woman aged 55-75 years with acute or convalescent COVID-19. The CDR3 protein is CASSFGQPATEAFF. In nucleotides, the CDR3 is TGTGCCAGCAGTTTCGGACAGCCAGCCACTGAAGCTTTCTTT.